This T cell receptor (beta chain) was retrieved from a study of regulatory T cells in long-lasting Graves disease. As for the study in general: Recently diagnosed Graves' patients had received antithyroid drugs for under 3 months. Findings and caveats of the study: Only peripheral blood was studied, not thyroid tissue.

Noted time point: newly diagnosed GD, antithyroid drugs for less than 3 months. PBMC RNA was the source of the TCR library. Libraries of TCR beta came from iRepertoire HTBI primers plus Arm-PCR of CDR3 regions. Each CDR3 protein gets one entry after TCRdb re-called the multiplex PCR reads with MiXCR. The sample contains 400,000 to 450,000 distinct CDR3 sequences, roughly 15% of which appear only once. The germline V and J ends were trimmed by 3 bases and 7 bases, with 13 bases remaining between them. Looked up from germline, CDR1 is SGHKS and CDR2 is YYEKEE (reference sequence). CDR3 length equals 13 residues. Concerning this clonotype itself: The antigen is unknown. This may stem from a read error, because a much larger clone lies one nucleotide away.

The same sample was also studied in work on T cells in Graves' hyperthyroidism and ophthalmopathy. That report adds: Thyroid ultrasound, orbital computed tomography, clinical symptoms, and serum thyroxine and TRAb underpinned diagnoses. An initial round of RT-PCR targeting the TCR CDR3 relied on the HTBI primer set.

This sequence was found in a woman aged 25 to 39 with Graves disease. Sequenced here: peripheral blood mononuclear cells (PBMCs), sampled at new diagnosis, from a patient treated with antithyroid drugs. The genes are TRBV5-5 and TRBJ1-1; D gene ambiguous. The CDR3 DNA sequence: TGTGCCAGCAGCTCAGTAAAGCGCATTGAAGCTTTCTTT. Translated: CASSSVKRIEAFF.